The clone carrying this TCR beta chain was seen once. Only in-frame clones appear in the TCRdb table, and some are missing; sequencing was by immunoSEQ multiplex PCR. Of 76,000 or so clones listed, about 91% are singletons. The data belong to a study of technical replicates of blood from a handful of donors. Trimming took 2 bases from V and 7 from J; bases not matched to a gene: 8. CDR3 length equals 14 residues. Germline V gene data show CDR1 as MGHRA and CDR2 as YSYEKL. The sequenced sample consisted of T cells isolated from PBMCs. The chain has TRBV4-1 and TRBJ2-7; 7 nucleotides align to TRBD1. The receptor was isolated from a human donor in good health. The chain's CDR3 is CASSQQPTGVEQYF. The DNA of the CDR3 is TGCGCCAGCAGCCAACAACCTACAGGGGTTGAGCAGTACTTC.